This T cell receptor (beta chain) appears in the sequencing data of a study of blood T cell repertoires in COVID-19. Grouping used clinical history reported by participants in a survey and questionnaire. This clone appeared a single time. With V trimmed by 0 bases and J by 6 bases, 7 bases remained unmatched. The CDR3 totals 15 residues. CDR1 is SGDLS and CDR2 is YYNGEE in the germline V gene. Clones were read by immunoSEQ multiplex PCR, and TCRdb kept only the in-frame ones, dropping some. The sample has 200,000 to 250,000 clones, more than 80% seen once. The chain combines TRBV9 with TRBJ2-7, with 9 nucleotides matching TRBD2. This receptor was taken from a man aged 50 to 60 who had been exposed to COVID-19. The sequencing sample was made of PBMCs or T cells enriched from blood (not recorded which). This CDR3 is CASSVGAGGFVEQYF. In DNA, the CDR3 is TGTGCCAGCAGCGTAGGAGCGGGGGGTTTTGTCGAGCAGTACTTC.